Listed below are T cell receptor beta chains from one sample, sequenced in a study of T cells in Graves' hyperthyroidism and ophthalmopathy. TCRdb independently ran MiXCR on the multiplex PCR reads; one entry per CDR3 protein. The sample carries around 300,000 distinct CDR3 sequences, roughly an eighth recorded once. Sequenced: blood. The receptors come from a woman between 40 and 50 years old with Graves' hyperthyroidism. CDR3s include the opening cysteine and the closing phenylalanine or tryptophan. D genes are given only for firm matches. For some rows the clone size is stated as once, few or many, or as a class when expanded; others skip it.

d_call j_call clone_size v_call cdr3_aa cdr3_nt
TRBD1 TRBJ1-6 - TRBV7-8 CASSTDRGQSPLHF TGTGCCAGCAGCACGGACAGGGGGCAATCACCCCTCCACTTT
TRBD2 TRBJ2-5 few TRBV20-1 CRARSLAGGQETQYF TGCAGGGCCCGCTCACTAGCGGGGGGCCAAGAGACCCAGTACTTC
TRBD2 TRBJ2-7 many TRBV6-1 CASSEPGLAGGNYEQYF TGTGCCAGCAGTGAGCCGGGACTAGCGGGGGGTAACTACGAGCAGTACTTC
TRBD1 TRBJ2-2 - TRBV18 CASSPKGQRYTGELFF TGTGCCAGCTCCCCCAAGGGACAGCGATACACCGGGGAGCTGTTTTTT
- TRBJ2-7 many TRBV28 CASNTSPTYEQYF TGTGCCAGCAATACCAGTCCTACCTACGAGCAGTACTTC
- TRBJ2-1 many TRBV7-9 CASRPQDNEQFF TGTGCCAGCAGACCCCAGGACAATGAGCAGTTCTTC
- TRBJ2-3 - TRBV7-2 CASSLATVSTDTQYF TGTGCCAGCAGCTTAGCGACAGTTAGCACAGATACGCAGTATTTT
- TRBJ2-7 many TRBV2 CASSEASEQYF TGTGCCAGCAGTGAAGCTAGCGAGCAGTACTTC
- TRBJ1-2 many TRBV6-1 CASSFRTEYGYTF TGTGCCAGCAGTTTCCGGACAGAGTATGGCTACACCTTC
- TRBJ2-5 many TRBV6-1 CASSTWGLGGETQYF TGTGCCAGCAGTACCTGGGGACTGGGCGGGGAGACCCAGTACTTC
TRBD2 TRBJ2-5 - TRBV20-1 CSAQLVSGRETQYF TGCAGTGCTCAGTTAGTCAGCGGGAGGGAGACCCAGTACTTC
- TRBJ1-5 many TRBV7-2 CASSRSENQPQHF TGTGCCAGCAGCCGGTCTGAGAATCAGCCCCAGCATTTT
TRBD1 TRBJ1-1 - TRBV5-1 CASSRAGGGNTEAFF TGCGCCAGCAGCAGAGCAGGGGGCGGGAACACTGAAGCTTTCTTT
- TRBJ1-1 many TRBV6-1 CASSDIDLSMVEAFF TGTGCCAGCAGTGACATTGACCTGAGTATGGTTGAAGCTTTCTTT
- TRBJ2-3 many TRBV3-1 CASSQDPATRDTQYF TGTGCCAGCAGCCAAGATCCCGCCACTAGAGATACGCAGTATTTT
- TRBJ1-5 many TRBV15 CATSPRGQSNQPQHF TGTGCCACCAGCCCGCGGGGACAATCCAATCAGCCCCAGCATTTT
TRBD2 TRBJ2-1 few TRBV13 CASSLRKREWYNEQFF TGTGCCAGCAGCTTAAGGAAGCGGGAGTGGTACAATGAGCAGTTCTTC
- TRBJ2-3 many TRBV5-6 CASSPGGTTDTQYF TGTGCCAGCAGCCCAGGTGGAACAACAGATACGCAGTATTTT
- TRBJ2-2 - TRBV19 CASSMLVNTGELFF TGTGCCAGTAGTATGTTAGTGAACACCGGGGAGCTGTTTTTT
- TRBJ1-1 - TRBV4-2 CASSLKALDTEAFF TGTGCCAGCAGCCTTAAAGCCCTGGACACTGAAGCTTTCTTT
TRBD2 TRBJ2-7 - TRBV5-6 CASSILRLARDSYEQYF TGTGCCAGCAGCATACTTAGACTAGCGCGGGATTCATACGAGCAGTACTTC
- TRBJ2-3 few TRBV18 CASSPPSASTDTQYF TGTGCCAGCTCACCACCGTCGGCTAGCACAGATACGCAGTATTTT
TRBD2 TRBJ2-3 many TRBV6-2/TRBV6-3 CASSRGGDTQYF TGTGCCAGCTCTCGGGGGGGCGATACGCAGTATTTT
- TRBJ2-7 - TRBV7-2 CASSVSGGGSYEQYF TGTGCCAGCAGCGTCTCAGGGGGAGGATCCTACGAGCAGTACTTC
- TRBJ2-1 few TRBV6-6 CASSYSVQTKQFF TGTGCCAGCAGTTACTCGGTCCAAACGAAGCAGTTCTTC
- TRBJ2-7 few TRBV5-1 CASSLQQGPYEQYF TGCGCCAGCAGCTTGCAACAGGGTCCCTACGAGCAGTACTTC
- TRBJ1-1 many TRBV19 CASSMRLSEAFF TGTGCCAGTAGTATGAGGTTGTCTGAAGCTTTCTTT
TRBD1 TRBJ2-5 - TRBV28 CASSLLTGGSETQYF TGTGCCAGCAGTCTTCTGACAGGGGGGTCCGAGACCCAGTACTTC